This T cell receptor beta chain originates from a study of CD8+ T cells in alopecia areata. At the level of the study: Those patients who were treated received oral tofacitinib, which was given at 5 to 10 mg twice daily for moderate-to-severe alopecia areata. Study-wide results and limits: Across lesional scalp, and particularly alopecia totalis/universalis, clonality surpassed that of normal scalp. TCR sharing across patients was less clear than in mice, possibly HLA-related.

Extraction and reverse transcription of RNA yielded cDNA as the sequencing template. Using immunoSEQ multiplex PCR, the repertoire was profiled, and TCRdb retains in-frame clones only, with some absent. The sample yields roughly 250,000 clones, under 80% seen once. Alopecia areata patients provided lesional scalp punch biopsies and peripheral blood. This clone was counted a few times. Its antigen remains unknown. The CDR3 has 13 residues. Deletions cut 6 bases from V and 4 bases from J, with 12 bases between. Germline lookup yields CDR1 MNHNS and CDR2 SASEGT. The chain couples TRBV6-1 to TRBJ1-2; D uncertain. Specimen: CD4+ T cells sorted from blood, collected at week 0. The clonotype was recovered from a human donor with alopecia areata. The CDR3 DNA reads TGTGCCAGCAGGGCGGAACTACCCTATGGCTACACCTTC. This encodes CASRAELPYGYTF.